The T cell receptor (beta chain) under discussion was sequenced for a study of vaccination and CD4 T cells after COVID-19. The wider study: Overlapping peptides covering the spike proteins of SARS-CoV-2, HCoV-NL63, HCoV-OC43 and HCoV-229E were added to stimulate cells. Overall study findings and caveats: In convalescent patients, 304 of 307 vaccine-specific clones were spike mono-reactive.

Cultured CD4+ T-cell DNA underwent Oncomine TCR Beta short-read sequencing. CD4+ T cells were cultured, and genomic DNA was extracted from them. MiXCR, run by TCRdb on the PCR reads, gives a single entry per CDR3 protein. The sample yields about 3,900 distinct CDR3 sequences, roughly 23% seen once. Points on this clonotype: Its antigen remains unknown.

Treatment reported: roughly 10-day PBMC culture with coronavirus spike peptide pools or control peptides (ViraFEST assay). Gathered ahead of the COVID-19 pandemic (2011-2018) were the CD4+ T cells of the unexposed donor. This sequence originates from a human donor in good health. Material: CD4+ T cells from blood, cultured in vitro.

This CDR3 reads CASSLDPGSTDTQYF. DNA for the CDR3: TGTGCCAGCAGCTTAGATCCGGGAAGCACAGATACGCAGTATTTT. The rearrangement links TRBV7-6 to TRBJ2-3; the D gene is possibly TRBD2 (5 bases). Germline loops: CDR1 SGHVS, CDR2 FNYEAQ. The CDR3 is 15 residues long. The ends were cut back, 1 base at V and 0 bases at J, with 8 bases in the middle.